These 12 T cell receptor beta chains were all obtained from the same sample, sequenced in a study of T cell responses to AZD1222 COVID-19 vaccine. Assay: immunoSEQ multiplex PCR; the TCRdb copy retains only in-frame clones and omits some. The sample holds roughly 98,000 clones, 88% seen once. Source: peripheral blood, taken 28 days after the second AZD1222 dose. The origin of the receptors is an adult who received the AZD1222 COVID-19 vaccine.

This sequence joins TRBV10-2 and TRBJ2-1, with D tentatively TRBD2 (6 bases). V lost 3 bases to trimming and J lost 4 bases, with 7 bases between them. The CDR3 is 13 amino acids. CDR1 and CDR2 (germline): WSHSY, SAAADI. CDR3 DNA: TGCGCCAGCAGTGAACTAGCATACAATGAGCAGTTCTTC. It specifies CASSELAYNEQFF.

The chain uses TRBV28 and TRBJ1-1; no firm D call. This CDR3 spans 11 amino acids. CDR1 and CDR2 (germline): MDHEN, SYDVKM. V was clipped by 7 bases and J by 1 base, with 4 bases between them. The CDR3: CASTGNTEAFF. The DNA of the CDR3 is TGTGCCAGCACAGGGAACACTGAAGCTTTCTTT. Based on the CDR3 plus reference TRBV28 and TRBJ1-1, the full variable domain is DVKVTQSSRYLVKRTGEKVFLECVQDMDHENMFWYRQDPGLGLRLIYFSYDVKMKEKGDIPEGYSVSREKKERFSLILESASTNQTSMYLCASTGNTEAFFGQGTRLTVV.

CDR3 in amino acids: CASSAGLAGNSDTQYF. Written as DNA, the CDR3 is TGCGCCAGCAGTGCCGGACTAGCGGGAAACTCAGATACGCAGTATTTT. The V call is TRBV5-1, the J call TRBJ2-3, with TRBD2 matching over 12 bases. The CDR3 is 16 residues long. Germline V CDR1 and CDR2: SGHRS, YFSETQ. V was clipped by 5 bases and J by 4 bases; unmatched bases: 8.

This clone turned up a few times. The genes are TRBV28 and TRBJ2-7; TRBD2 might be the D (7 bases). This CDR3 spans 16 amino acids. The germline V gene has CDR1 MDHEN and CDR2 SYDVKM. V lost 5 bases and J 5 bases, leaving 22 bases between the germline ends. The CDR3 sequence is CASSTNGGRVFHEQYF. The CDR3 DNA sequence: TGTGCCAGCAGTACCAACGGGGGGCGGGTATTCCACGAGCAGTACTTC.

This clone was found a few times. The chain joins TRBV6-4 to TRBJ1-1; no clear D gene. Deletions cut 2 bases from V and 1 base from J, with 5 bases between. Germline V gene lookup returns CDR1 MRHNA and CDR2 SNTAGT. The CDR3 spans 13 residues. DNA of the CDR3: TGTGCCAGCAGTGACGGCAAGAACACTGAAGCTTTCTTT. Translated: CASSDGKNTEAFF.

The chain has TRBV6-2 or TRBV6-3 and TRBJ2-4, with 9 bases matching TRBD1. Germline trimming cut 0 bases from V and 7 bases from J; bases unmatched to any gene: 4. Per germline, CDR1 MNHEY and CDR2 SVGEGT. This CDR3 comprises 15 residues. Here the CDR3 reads CASSYSRTGANIQYF. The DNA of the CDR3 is TGTGCCAGCAGTTACTCCAGGACAGGGGCCAACATTCAGTACTTC.

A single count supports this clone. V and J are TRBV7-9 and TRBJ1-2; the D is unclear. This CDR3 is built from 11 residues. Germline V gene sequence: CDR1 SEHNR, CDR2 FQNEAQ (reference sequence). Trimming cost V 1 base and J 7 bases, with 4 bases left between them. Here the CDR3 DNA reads TGTGCCAGCAGCTTAGTTGGTGGCTACACCTTC. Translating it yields CASSLVGGYTF.

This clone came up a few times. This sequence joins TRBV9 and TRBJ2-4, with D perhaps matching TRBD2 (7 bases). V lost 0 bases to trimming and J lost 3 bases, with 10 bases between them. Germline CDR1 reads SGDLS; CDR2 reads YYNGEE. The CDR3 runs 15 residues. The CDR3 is CASSVEGGSKNIQYF. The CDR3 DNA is TGTGCCAGCAGCGTAGAGGGGGGGAGCAAAAACATTCAGTACTTC.

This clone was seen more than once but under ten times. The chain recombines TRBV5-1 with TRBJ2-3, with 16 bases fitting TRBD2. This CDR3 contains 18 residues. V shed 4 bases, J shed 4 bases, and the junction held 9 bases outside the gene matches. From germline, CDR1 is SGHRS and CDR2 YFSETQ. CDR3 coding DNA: TGCGCCAGCAGCCCTGGGACTAGCGGGAGGGCCATTGCAGATACGCAGTATTTT. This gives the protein CASSPGTSGRAIADTQYF.

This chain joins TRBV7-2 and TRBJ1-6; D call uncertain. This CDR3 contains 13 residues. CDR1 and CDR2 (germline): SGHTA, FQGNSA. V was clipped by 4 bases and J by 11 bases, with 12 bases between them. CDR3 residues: CASSSNGTPPLHF. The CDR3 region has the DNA TGTGCCAGCAGCTCGAACGGCACTCCACCCCTCCACTTT.

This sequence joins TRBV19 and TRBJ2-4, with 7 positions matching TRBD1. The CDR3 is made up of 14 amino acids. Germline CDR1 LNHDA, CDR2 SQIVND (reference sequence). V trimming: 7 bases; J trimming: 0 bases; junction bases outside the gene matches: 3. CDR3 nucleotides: TGTGCCAGTAAGGACAGGCTAGCCAAAAACATTCAGTACTTC. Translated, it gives CASKDRLAKNIQYF.

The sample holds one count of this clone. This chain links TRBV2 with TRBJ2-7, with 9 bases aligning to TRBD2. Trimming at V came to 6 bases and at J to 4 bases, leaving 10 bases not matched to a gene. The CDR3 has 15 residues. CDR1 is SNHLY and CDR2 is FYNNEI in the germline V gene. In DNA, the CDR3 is TGTGCCAGCAGACTCGAGCGGGAGGCCGGGTACGAGCAGTACTTC. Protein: CASRLEREAGYEQYF.